This entry describes one T cell receptor beta chain. The sample belongs to a study of response to subunit inactivated influenza vaccine. Trimming took 4 bases from V and 1 from J, leaving 10 bases between them. There are 13 residues in the CDR3. Germline CDR1 and CDR2: DFQATT and SNEGSKA (reference sequence). TCRdb reprocessed the RT-PCR reads with MiXCR, giving one entry per CDR3 protein. Here the sample spans about 500,000 distinct CDR3 sequences, roughly 13% being singletons. The receptor's source is a man aged 50-60 years who received an inactivated influenza vaccine. The specimen comprised PBMCs from blood, sampled about 40 days after vaccination. The V call is TRBV20-1, the J call TRBJ2-5; D not resolved. This chain's CDR3 is CSANGPRQETQYF. The CDR3 DNA sequence: TGCAGTGCTAATGGACCCCGCCAAGAGACCCAGTACTTC.